This T cell receptor (beta chain) was found in a study of T-cell reconstitution after alpha-beta-depleted transplantation in children. Study-wide points: Reported findings indicate that, about two months after transplant, alpha-beta T cells came from several hundred expanded clones, which were derived from non-depleted graft cells. Some patients showed high day-60 TCRbeta diversity, which derived from surviving recipient T cells and thymic progenitors. Newly produced T cells mostly accounted for T-cell counts and diversity one year post-transplant.

This clonotype has just a few counts. Its cognate antigen is unknown. Unique molecular identifiers featured in how the TCRbeta library was prepared. TCRdb redid the calling of the PCR reads with MiXCR, one entry per CDR3 protein. Counted here are about 200,000 distinct CDR3 sequences, approximately 6.9% occurring once; the ten biggest clones make up approximately 6%. V shed 3 bases and J shed 7 bases, with 12 bases lying between them. The CDR3 covers 14 residues. Germline values: CDR1 KGHDR, CDR2 SFDVKD. The rearrangement links TRBV24-1 to TRBJ2-4; TRBD1 or TRBD2 may be the D gene (5 bases each). The clonotype was recovered from a boy aged 2-9 years with acute lymphoblastic leukemia, due to receive a stem cell transplant. Sequencing used PBMCs, obtained before TCRalphabeta/CD19-depleted stem cell transplant. CDR3 bases: TGTGCCACCAGTGATCCCGAGGGGTGGAACATTCAGTACTTC. It specifies CATSDPEGWNIQYF.